The entry below describes one T cell receptor beta chain. They built TCR cDNA with 5'RACE template switching, a step that put in a universal primer site and UMIs. Via MiXCR, TCRdb re-called the 5' RACE reads, giving one row per CDR3 protein. The table shows about 180,000 distinct CDR3 sequences, with approximately 6.2% occurring only once. The data were obtained in a study of T cells after yellow fever vaccination. The V gene's germline CDR1 is KGHDR and CDR2 SFDVKD. V lost 4 bases to trimming and J lost 8 bases; unmatched junction nucleotides: 9. There are 16 residues in the CDR3. This sequence was found in a man between 18 and 29 years old who received the YFV17D yellow fever vaccine. Here the sequenced sample was CD4+ T cells sorted from PBMCs, taken on the day of the first yellow fever vaccination. The chain combines TRBV24-1 with TRBJ2-1; 11 nucleotides line up with TRBD1. CDR3 nucleotides: TGTGCCACCAGTGACCTGGGACAGGGGGGAAACTATGAGCAGTTCTTC. Amino acid sequence: CATSDLGQGGNYEQFF.